This section outlines one T cell receptor beta chain sequence together with its context. This entry belongs to a study of blood T cell repertoires in COVID-19. Study context: Sites in the United States, Italy and Spain provided acute and convalescent COVID-19 samples.

Method: immunoSEQ multiplex PCR; TCRdb's copy keeps in-frame clones and lacks some. The sample consists of some 99,000 clones, about 85% of them appearing once. This CDR3 region has 19 residues. V lost 5 bases and J lost 0, with 23 bases in between. The germline V gene has CDR1 SGHTA and CDR2 FQGNSA. Source material: peripheral blood. This chain uses TRBV7-2 with TRBJ1-5; possibly TRBD1 for D (5 bases). This sequence was found in a woman aged 80 or older with acute or convalescent COVID-19. The CDR3, as DNA: TGTGCCAGCAGCCCGCTCGAGAGGCAGGGTCCTTTTAGCAATCAGCCCCAGCATTTT. Its translation: CASSPLERQGPFSNQPQHF.